This T cell receptor beta chain was obtained from a study of T cell responses to AZD1222 COVID-19 vaccine. Study-level background: Samples with a second dose at about 4 or about 12 weeks were pooled together.

This CDR3 contains 13 residues. CDR1 is MNHEY, CDR2 SMNVEV, per germline (reference sequence). Trimming removed 8 bases from V and 5 bases from J, with 15 bases in between. Only in-frame clones appear in the TCRdb table, and some are missing; sequencing was by immunoSEQ multiplex PCR. The sample yields 70,000 to 90,000 clones, around four fifths seen once. Points from the study as a whole: Increased Spike-specific TCR breadth and depth were observed after two AZD1222 doses. Among the donors, most were white British and more were female, and clonal diversity was possibly underestimated. Only a handful of AZD1222 recipients were seropositive at baseline.

With respect to this clone: Its antigen is unidentified.

This TCR came from an adult in good health. The source was peripheral blood, collected on day 0 of AZD1222 vaccination. V is TRBV27 and J is TRBJ1-1; weak D call: TRBD1 (6 bases). The CDR3 nucleotides are TGTGCCAGCTCAACGGCAGGGGTGACTGAAGCTTTCTTT. Encoded protein: CASSTAGVTEAFF.